The sequence of this T cell receptor (beta chain) was determined in a study of blood T cells in healthy people across ages. Study-level background: The capture of about one barcoded beta molecule per two T cells was achieved by template switching.

A second PCR, run for about 6 to 12 cycles, used a sample-barcoded 5' primer plus a J-beta primer mix. From the 5' RACE reads, TCRdb called clonotypes with MiXCR, one entry per CDR3 protein. Seen here are 750,000 to 950,000 distinct CDR3 sequences, approximately 55% observed once, and the top ten hold around 40%. The study's findings and limits: Naive CD4+ cell counts and diversity both ran higher in long-lived than in aged donors. Older age went with lower TCR beta diversity per million T cells, in a roughly linear way.

This CDR3 comprises 16 residues. The table lists this clonotype with a few counts. Its specificity is unknown. The gene calls are TRBV21-1 and TRBJ2-7; TRBD2 is taken as the D call from the table, unchecked against the DNA. TRBV21-1 is assigned pseudogene status. Sequencing was carried out using blood. The sequence derives from a man older than 75 in good health. CDR3 sequence: CASSISSGRALYEQYF. The CDR3 DNA reads TGTGCCAGCAGCATTTCTAGCGGGAGGGCCCTCTACGAGCAGTACTTC.